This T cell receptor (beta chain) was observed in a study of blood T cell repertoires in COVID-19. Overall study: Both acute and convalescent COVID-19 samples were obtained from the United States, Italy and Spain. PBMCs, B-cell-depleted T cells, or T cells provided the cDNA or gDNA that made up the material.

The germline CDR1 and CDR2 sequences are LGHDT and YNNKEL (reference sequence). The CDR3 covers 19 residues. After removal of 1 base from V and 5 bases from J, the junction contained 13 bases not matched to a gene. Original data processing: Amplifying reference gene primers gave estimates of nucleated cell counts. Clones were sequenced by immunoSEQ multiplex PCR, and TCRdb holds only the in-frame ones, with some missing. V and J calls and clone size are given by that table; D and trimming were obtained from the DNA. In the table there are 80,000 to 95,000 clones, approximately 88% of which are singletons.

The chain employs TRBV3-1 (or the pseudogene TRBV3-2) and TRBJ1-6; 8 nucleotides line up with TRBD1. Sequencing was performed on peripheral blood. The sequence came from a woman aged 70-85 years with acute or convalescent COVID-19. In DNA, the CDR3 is TGTGCCAGCAGCCAAGGATCAGGGGGCGGGGGACGACATAATTCACCCCTCCACTTT. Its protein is CASSQGSGGGGRHNSPLHF.